This T cell receptor (beta chain) is drawn from a study of blood T cell repertoires in COVID-19. Background on the study: COVID-19 samples from acute and convalescent phases originated in the United States, Italy and Spain.

Per the study methods: Using reference gene primer amplification, nucleated cell counts were estimated. Sequencing was performed with immunoSEQ multiplex PCR; in TCRdb, only in-frame clones are kept and a portion is missing. That table furnishes V, J and clone size, whereas the DNA furnished D and trimming. Among more than 13,000 clones, about 89% were seen once, and the ten largest hold 2% to 3%. Deletions cut 8 bases from V and 1 base from J, with 15 bases between. Germline CDR1 LGHDT, CDR2 YNNKEL (reference sequence). The CDR3 spans 14 residues. The source material was peripheral blood. V and J are TRBV3-1 (or the pseudogene TRBV3-2) and TRBJ2-7; possible D gene TRBD2, 6 bases. This clonotype originated in a woman between 65 and 79 years old in a cohort sampled during active or convalescent COVID-19. The CDR3 loop is CASHPGEESYEQYF. In nucleotides, the CDR3 is TGTGCCAGCCATCCCGGGGAGGAGTCCTACGAGCAGTACTTC.